This T cell receptor (beta chain) was documented in a study of beta chain features in type 1 diabetes (dated by TCRdb to 2017 to 2018). Broadly, across the study: Mean age, gender distribution, total cell number and subset yield were not different between patients and healthy donors. A total of over 95,000,000 sorted cells were examined across all samples, and RNA yield correlated strongly with the number of cells per subset. Naive and central memory subsets were obtained from all 30 or so donors, but regulatory and stem cell-like memory subsets were isolated from only 8 patients and roughly 8 healthy donors. In the study, TCRB repertoires of sorted circulating CD4+ T cell subsets from recently diagnosed type 1 diabetes patients were compared with those of matched healthy donors.

A single peripheral blood draw of roughly 0.11 L on average was collected from each donor into heparinised tubes. Using a panel that included CD45RO, CCR7, CD25, CD127, CD95 and CD27, naive, central memory, regulatory and stem cell-like memory CD4+ T cells were sorted on a BD FACSAria II. Every sorted population had a purity above 95%. Right away, PBMCs were isolated by Lymphoprep density gradient centrifugation and were stained directly, with no culture step. So that batch effects would be minimized, each experiment stained and sorted samples in pairs, pairing one healthy donor with one patient. The entire amount of isolated RNA was reverse transcribed using the High Capacity cDNA Reverse Transcription Kit, so the sequenced TCRB transcripts were expressed ones. Deep immunoSEQ sequencing was applied to naive, central memory and regulatory T cell samples, giving an average of about 3.57 million total reads per sample. After sorted cells were lysed in RLT buffer, RNA was extracted with DNase-treated RNeasy Micro or Mini kits, with the choice depending on cell number. To prevent cross-contamination, each cell subset was processed individually, whereas patient and healthy donor samples were processed jointly. The immunoSEQ multiplex PCR was used to amplify TCRB sequences from cDNA, yielding 87-bp fragments that span the CDR3 region. The amplicons were sequenced using the Illumina HiSeq platform. In the original analysis: Synthetic template baselines were used to correct PCR bias computationally, reads within Hamming distance 2 were collapsed, and singletons that could not be merged were discarded. Reads were aligned against IMGT to assign V, D and J genes, CDR3 length and insertions or deletions at six rearrangement sites. Within each subset, clonotype counts were normalized to the number of sorted cells before true diversity and Gini coefficients were calculated with the tcR R package. Repertoire sharing was quantified using the overlap coefficient calculated on TCRB nucleotide sequences. Out-of-frame TCRB sequences from naive cells were analyzed as a proxy for the pre-selection repertoire. Here the immuneACCESS table is served through TCRdb, limited to in-frame sequences with V and J called. Missing clones are a known gap in these copies; in checked studies unresolved V genes cover under half, and the rest lacks a known reason. The V and J calls and clone size were taken over from that table, and D and trimming were inferred from the DNA. This sample comprises 200,000 to 250,000 clones, 13% to 15% of them detected only once. Roughly 0.024% of the sample belongs to the ten largest clones.

Broad study findings and their caveats: Sequencing cDNA rather than genomic DNA could over-represent highly expressing activated cells, although activation and CD3 levels did not differ between groups. Fewer insertions and more nucleotide deletions at VDJ recombination sites were observed in patients with type 1 diabetes, implying thymic rearrangement abnormalities. Because the HLA sub-analyses included only small numbers of individuals, any influence of HLA type on TCRB rearrangement was left unresolved. Shorter templates might have been favored by PCR, but patient and control samples were amplified and corrected together, so both groups would have been affected equally by any skew. Naive, central memory and regulatory TCRB repertoires appeared to be more alike among patients than among healthy donors. A moderate but significant shortening of TCRB CDR3 length was observed in type 1 diabetes patients in all four CD4+ subsets.

Comment on this clone: Its antigen has not been determined. One base away there is no much larger clone; base qualities are not given.

The specimen sequenced was naive CD4+ T cells from blood. Sample cell subset or site, as interpreted from the label and publication: true naive CD4+ T cells. The sequence was obtained from a woman between 35 and 50 years old in good health.

CDR3 region: CASRTEGGARTEAFF. The nucleotide sequence reads TGTGCCAGCAGGACCGAGGGGGGGGCGCGGACTGAAGCTTTCTTT. The chain employs TRBV5-6 and TRBJ1-1; possibly the D gene is TRBD1, per 6 matching bases. In the germline V gene, CDR1 corresponds to SGHDT and CDR2 to YYEEEE. The CDR3 covers 15 residues, taking in both the cysteine and the phenylalanine. This entry keeps only the CDR3 DNA: 45 bases, framed from base 1. V lost 5 bases and J lost 5 bases; the stretch between them is 19 bases long.